A selection of T cell receptor beta chains follows, all from one sample in a study of blood T cell repertoires in COVID-19. Using immunoSEQ multiplex PCR, the repertoire was profiled, and TCRdb retains in-frame clones only, with some absent. The sample has about 170,000 clones, approximately 90% seen once; the top ten hold about 0.8%. Source material: PBMCs or T cells enriched from blood (not recorded which). The origin of the receptors is a woman aged 18-35 years who had recovered from COVID-19. CDR3s include the opening cysteine and the closing phenylalanine or tryptophan. The D gene is left open where the match is weak. Rows may omit the clone size; those that give it use once, few, many or a size class.

d_gene | abundance | j_gene | v_gene | CDR3nt | CDR3aa
TRBD2 | - | TRBJ2-7 | TRBV13 | TGTGCCAGCAGCCCCCTAGCGGGAGATACCGAGCAGTACTTC | CASSPLAGDTEQYF
- | - | TRBJ1-2 | TRBV5-1 | TGCGCCAGCAGCAGCTCGGGGGGCCCTCCCTATGGCTACACCTTC | CASSSSGGPPYGYTF
TRBD1 | - | TRBJ1-1 | TRBV29-1 | TGCAGCGCTAGACAGGGTGGGAACACTGAAGCTTTCTTT | CSARQGGNTEAFF
TRBD1 | - | TRBJ1-2 | TRBV4-1 | TGCGCCAGCAGCCAGATGGACAGGGATCACTATGGCTACACCTTC | CASSQMDRDHYGYTF
TRBD2 | - | TRBJ2-5 | TRBV7-3 | TGTGCCAGCAGCTTAGGGACTAGCGGGAGGGCGGAAGAGACCCAGTACTTC | CASSLGTSGRAEETQYF
TRBD1 | - | TRBJ1-2 | TRBV24-1 | TGTGCCACCCTGGACAGGCAAACCGGTGGCTACACCTTC | CATLDRQTGGYTF
- | - | TRBJ1-2 | TRBV13 | TGTGCCAGCAGCTCAGCCGACAGGCCTAACTATGGCTACACCTTC | CASSSADRPNYGYTF
- | - | TRBJ2-2 | TRBV2 | TGTGCCAGCGGGGCGCATGACACCGGGGAGCTGTTTTTT | CASGAHDTGELFF
- | - | TRBJ2-1 | TRBV25-1 | TGTGCCAGCAGTGACGGGAGTTACTACAATGAGCAGTTCTTC | CASSDGSYYNEQFF
- | - | TRBJ2-1 | TRBV6-6 | TGTGCCAGCAGTTACACCCATGTTGCGTCGGGCAATGAGCAGTTCTTC | CASSYTHVASGNEQFF
- | - | TRBJ2-3 | TRBV28 | TGTGCCAGCACCCCCGAGGGCCAGGTCACAGATACGCAGTATTTT | CASTPEGQVTDTQYF
- | once | TRBJ2-7 | TRBV2 | TGTGCCAGCAGTGAGGTCCTTCGGTCTGAATACGAGCAGTACTTC | CASSEVLRSEYEQYF
- | - | TRBJ2-1 | TRBV12-3/TRBV12-4 | TGTGCCAGCAGTTCGCCCCGGGGTGAGCAGTTCTTC | CASSSPRGEQFF
TRBD1 | - | TRBJ2-7 | TRBV11-3 | TGTGCCAGCCCTTCCCAGGGGGCGGATAGCTCCTACGAGCAGTACTTC | CASPSQGADSSYEQYF
- | many | TRBJ1-4 | TRBV19 | TGTGCCAGCCTTTCGCCTGCGGGTGAAAAACTGTTTTTT | CASLSPAGEKLFF
- | - | TRBJ2-5 | TRBV5-4 | TGTGCCAGCAGTTCTACAGGGCGTACGGAGACCCAGTACTTC | CASSSTGRTETQYF